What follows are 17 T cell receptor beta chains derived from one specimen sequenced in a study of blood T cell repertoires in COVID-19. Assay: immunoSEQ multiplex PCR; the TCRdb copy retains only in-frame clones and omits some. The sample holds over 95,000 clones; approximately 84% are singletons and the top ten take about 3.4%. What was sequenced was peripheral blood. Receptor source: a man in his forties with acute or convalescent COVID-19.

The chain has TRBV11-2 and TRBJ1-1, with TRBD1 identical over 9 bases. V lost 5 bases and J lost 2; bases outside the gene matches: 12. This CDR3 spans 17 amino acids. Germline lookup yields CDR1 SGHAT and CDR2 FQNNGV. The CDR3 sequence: CASSHGSWGQGNTEAFF. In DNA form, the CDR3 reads TGTGCCAGCAGCCACGGCAGCTGGGGACAGGGAAACACTGAAGCTTTCTTT. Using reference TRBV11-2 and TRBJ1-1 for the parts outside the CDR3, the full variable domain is EAGVAQSPRYKIIEKRQSVAFWCNPISGHATLYWYQQILGQGPKLLIQFQNNGVVDDSQLPKDRFSAERLKGVDSTLKIQPAKLEDSAVYLCASSHGSWGQGNTEAFFGQGTRLTVV.

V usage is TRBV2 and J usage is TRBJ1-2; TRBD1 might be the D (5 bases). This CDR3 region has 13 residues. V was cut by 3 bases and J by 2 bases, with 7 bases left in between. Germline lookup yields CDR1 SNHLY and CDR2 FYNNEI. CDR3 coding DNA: TGTGCCAGCAGTGACAGGGTAAACTATGGCTACACCTTC. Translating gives CASSDRVNYGYTF.

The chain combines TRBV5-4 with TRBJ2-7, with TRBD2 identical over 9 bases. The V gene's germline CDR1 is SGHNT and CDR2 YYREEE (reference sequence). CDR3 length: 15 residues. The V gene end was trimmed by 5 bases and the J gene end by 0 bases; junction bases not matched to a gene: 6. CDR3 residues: CASRRSGGLSYEQYF. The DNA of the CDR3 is TGTGCCAGCAGAAGGAGCGGGGGGCTCTCCTACGAGCAGTACTTC.

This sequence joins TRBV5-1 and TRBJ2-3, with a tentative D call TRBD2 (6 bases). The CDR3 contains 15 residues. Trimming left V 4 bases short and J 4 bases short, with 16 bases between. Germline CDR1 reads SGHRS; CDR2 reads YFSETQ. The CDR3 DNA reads TGCGCCAGCAGCCCGACTAGTGGTGTCCCAGATACGCAGTATTTT. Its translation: CASSPTSGVPDTQYF.

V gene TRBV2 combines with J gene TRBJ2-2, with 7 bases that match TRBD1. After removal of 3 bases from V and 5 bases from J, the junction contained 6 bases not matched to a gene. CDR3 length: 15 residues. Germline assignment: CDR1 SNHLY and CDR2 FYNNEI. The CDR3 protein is CASSDPRGTTGELFF. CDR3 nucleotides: TGTGCCAGCAGTGACCCCAGGGGGACGACCGGGGAGCTGTTTTTT. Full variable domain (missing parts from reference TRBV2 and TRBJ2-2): EPEVTQTPSHQVTQMGQEVILRCVPISNHLYFYWYRQILGQKVEFLVSFYNNEISEKSEIFDDQFSVERPDGSNFTLKIRSTKLEDSAMYFCASSDPRGTTGELFFGEGSRLTVL.

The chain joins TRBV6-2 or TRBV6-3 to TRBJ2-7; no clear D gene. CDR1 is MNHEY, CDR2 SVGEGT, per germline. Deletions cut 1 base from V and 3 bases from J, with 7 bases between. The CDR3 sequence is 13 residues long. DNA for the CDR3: TGTGCCAGCAGTTACTTGGGCAACTACGAGCAGTACTTC. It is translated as CASSYLGNYEQYF.

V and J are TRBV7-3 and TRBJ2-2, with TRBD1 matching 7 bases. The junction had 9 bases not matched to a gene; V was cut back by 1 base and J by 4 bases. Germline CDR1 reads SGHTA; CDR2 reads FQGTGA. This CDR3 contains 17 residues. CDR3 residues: CASSLNPQTGRTGELFF. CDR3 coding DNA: TGTGCCAGCAGCTTAAACCCCCAGACAGGGCGCACCGGGGAGCTGTTTTTT.

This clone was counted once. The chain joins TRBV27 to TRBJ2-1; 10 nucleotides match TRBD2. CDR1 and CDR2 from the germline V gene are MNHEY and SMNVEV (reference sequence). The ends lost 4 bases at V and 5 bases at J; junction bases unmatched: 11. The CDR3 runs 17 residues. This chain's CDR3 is CASSSRIQRGGHNEQFF. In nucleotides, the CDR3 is TGTGCCAGCAGTTCTAGGATCCAGCGGGGGGGCCACAATGAGCAGTTCTTC.

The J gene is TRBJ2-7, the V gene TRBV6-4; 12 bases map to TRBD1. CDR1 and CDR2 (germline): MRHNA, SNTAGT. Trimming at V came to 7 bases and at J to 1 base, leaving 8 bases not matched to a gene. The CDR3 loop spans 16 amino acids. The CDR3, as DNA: TGTGCCAGCACGTGGGACAGGGGGCCCATATCCTACGAGCAGTACTTC. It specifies CASTWDRGPISYEQYF.

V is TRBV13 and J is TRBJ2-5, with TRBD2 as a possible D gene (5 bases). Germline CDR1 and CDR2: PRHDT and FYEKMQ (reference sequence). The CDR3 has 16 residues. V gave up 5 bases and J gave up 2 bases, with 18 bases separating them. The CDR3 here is CASSPPVGERQETQYF. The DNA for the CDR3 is TGTGCCAGCAGCCCCCCCGTCGGGGAGCGGCAAGAGACCCAGTACTTC. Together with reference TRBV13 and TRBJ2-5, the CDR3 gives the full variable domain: AAGVIQSPRHLIKEKRETATLKCYPIPRHDTVYWYQQGPGQDPQFLISFYEKMQSDKGSIPDRFSAQQFSDYHSELNMSSLELGDSALYFCASSPPVGERQETQYFGPGTRLLVL.

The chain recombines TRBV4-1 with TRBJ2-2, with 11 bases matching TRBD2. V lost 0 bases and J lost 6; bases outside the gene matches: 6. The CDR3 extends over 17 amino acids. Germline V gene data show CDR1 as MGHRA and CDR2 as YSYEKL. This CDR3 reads CASSQEGPLAGAGELFF. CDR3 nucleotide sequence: TGCGCCAGCAGCCAAGAGGGTCCACTAGCGGGGGCCGGGGAGCTGTTTTTT.

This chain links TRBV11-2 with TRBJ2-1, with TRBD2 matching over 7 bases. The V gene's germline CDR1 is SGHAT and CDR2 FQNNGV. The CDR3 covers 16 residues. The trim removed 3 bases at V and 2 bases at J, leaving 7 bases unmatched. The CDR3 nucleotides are TGTGCCAGCAGCTTGGAGATTGCGGGGGCCTACAATGAGCAGTTCTTC. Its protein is CASSLEIAGAYNEQFF.

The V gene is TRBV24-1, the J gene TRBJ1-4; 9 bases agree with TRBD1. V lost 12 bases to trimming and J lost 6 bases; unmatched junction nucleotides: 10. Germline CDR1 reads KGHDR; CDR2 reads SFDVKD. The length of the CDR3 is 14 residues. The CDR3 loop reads CAGRKTGGDEKLFF. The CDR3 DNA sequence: TGTGCCGGCAGGAAAACAGGGGGCGATGAAAAACTGTTTTTT.

CDR3 protein: CASSVLAGSSYEQYF. CDR3 bases: TGTGCCAGCAGCGTCCTAGCGGGAAGCTCCTACGAGCAGTACTTC. The rearrangement joins TRBV7-8 to TRBJ2-7; TRBD2 agrees at 9 bases. Per the germline V gene, CDR1 is SGHVS and CDR2 is FQNEAQ. The V gene end was trimmed by 5 bases and the J gene end by 0 bases; junction bases not matched to a gene: 5. The CDR3 spans 15 residues.

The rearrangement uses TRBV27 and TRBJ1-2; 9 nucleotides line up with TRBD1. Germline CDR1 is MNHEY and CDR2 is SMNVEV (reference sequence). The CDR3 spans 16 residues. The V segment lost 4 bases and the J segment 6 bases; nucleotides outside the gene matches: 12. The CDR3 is CASSSGTYRGQNGYTF. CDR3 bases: TGTGCCAGCAGTTCCGGAACTTACAGGGGGCAGAATGGCTACACCTTC.

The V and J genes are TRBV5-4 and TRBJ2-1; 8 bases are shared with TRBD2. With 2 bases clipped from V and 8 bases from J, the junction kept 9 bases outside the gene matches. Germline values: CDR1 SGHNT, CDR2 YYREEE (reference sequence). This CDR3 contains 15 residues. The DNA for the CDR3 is TGTGCCAGCAGCTTTGGGACTAGAGGATTAGATGAGCAGTTCTTC. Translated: CASSFGTRGLDEQFF.

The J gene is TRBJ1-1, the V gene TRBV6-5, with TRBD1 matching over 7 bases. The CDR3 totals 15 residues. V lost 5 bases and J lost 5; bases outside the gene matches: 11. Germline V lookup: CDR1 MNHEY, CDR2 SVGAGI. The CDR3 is CASSLRQGGWTEAFF. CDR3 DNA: TGTGCCAGCAGTCTTCGACAGGGCGGGTGGACTGAAGCTTTCTTT.